Listed here is a single T cell receptor (beta chain). Its antigen is undetermined. Investigators divided CD4+ cells into CD45RA+ naive and CD45RA-negative memory subsets. This sample is part of a study of shared clonotypes between healthy human individuals. Study-wide findings and caveats: Non-shared clonotypes displayed generation probabilities falling below those of clonotypes present in all four donors. Blood alone was sampled, and tissue repertoires likely differ.

CDR3 length: 19 amino acids. With V trimmed by 2 bases and J by 2 bases, 13 bases remained unmatched. The germline V gene has CDR1 MDHEN and CDR2 SYDVKM. Some clones are missing from TCRdb's copy, which holds only in-frame ones; the method was immunoSEQ multiplex PCR. The repertoire holds fewer than 1.8 million clones, with 98% to 99% as singletons. The sequence came from a man between 25 and 39 years old in good health. Sequences were obtained from naive CD4+ T cells sorted from blood. Noted subset: CD45RA+ positively selected. This chain joins TRBV28 and TRBJ2-3; the match to TRBD2 covers 10 bases. The CDR3: CASSLKREGSLRDTDTQYF. The CDR3 bases are TGTGCCAGCAGTTTAAAGCGGGAGGGTTCACTGAGGGACACAGATACGCAGTATTTT.